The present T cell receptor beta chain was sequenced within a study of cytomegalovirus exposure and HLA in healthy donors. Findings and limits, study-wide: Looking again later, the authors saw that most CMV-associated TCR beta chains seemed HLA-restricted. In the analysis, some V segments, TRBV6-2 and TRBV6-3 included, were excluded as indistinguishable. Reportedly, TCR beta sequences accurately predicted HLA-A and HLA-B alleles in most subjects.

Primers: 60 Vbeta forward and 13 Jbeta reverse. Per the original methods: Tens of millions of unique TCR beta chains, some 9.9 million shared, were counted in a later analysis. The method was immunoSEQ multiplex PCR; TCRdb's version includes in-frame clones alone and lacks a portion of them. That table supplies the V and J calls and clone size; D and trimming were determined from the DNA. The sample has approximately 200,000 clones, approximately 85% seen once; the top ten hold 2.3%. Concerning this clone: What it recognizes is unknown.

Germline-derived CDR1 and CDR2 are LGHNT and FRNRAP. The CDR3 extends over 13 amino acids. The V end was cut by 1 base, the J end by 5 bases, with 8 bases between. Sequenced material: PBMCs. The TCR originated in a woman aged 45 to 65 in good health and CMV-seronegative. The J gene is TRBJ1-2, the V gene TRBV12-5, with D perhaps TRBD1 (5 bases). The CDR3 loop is CASGLDQGYGYTF. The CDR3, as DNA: TGTGCTAGTGGTTTGGATCAGGGTTATGGCTACACCTTC.